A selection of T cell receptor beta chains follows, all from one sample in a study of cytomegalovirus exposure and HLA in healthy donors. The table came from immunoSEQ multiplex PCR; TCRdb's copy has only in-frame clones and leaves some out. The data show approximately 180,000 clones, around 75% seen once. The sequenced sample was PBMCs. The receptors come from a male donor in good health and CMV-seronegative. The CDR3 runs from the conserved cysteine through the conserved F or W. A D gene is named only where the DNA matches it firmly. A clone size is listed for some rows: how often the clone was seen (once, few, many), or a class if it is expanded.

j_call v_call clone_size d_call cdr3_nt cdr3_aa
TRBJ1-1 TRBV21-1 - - TGTGCCAGCCCAAGCCGGGAGTTTTGTGGGACAGGGTGGATCACTGAAGCTTTCTTT CASPSREFCGTGWITEAFF
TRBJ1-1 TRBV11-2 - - TGTGCCAGCAGCCTCAGAATGAACACTGAAGCTTTCTTT CASSLRMNTEAFF
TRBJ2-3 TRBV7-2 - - TGTGCCAGCAGCTTGACGGGGACTAGCACAGATACGCAGTATTTT CASSLTGTSTDTQYF
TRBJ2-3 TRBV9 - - TGTGCCAGCAGTCTAGGCACAGATACGCAGTATTTT CASSLGTDTQYF
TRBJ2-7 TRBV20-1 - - TGCAGTGTTGCGGGAAGGTACGAGCAGTACTTC CSVAGRYEQYF
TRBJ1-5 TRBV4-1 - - TGCGCCAGCAGCCAAGAGGCCGGAGCCCTGGCCCAGCATTTT CASSQEAGALAQHF
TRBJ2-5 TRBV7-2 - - TGTGCCAGCAGCTTAGGCAATAGAGGAGAGACCCAGTACTTC CASSLGNRGETQYF
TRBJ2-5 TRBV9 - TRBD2 TGTGCCAGCGGGACTAGCGGGTTAAGGGAGACCCAGTACTTC CASGTSGLRETQYF
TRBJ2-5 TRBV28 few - TGTGCCAGCAGTTCGGGACAAGAGACCCAGTACTTC CASSSGQETQYF
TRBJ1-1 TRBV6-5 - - TGTGCCAGCAGTTACTCTGGAACTATTGAAGCTTTCTTT CASSYSGTIEAFF
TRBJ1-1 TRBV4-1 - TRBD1 TGCGCCAGCAGCCAAGGGACAGGGGGCTTGAACACTGAAGCTTTCTTT CASSQGTGGLNTEAFF
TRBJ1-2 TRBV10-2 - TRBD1 TGCGCCAGCATGTTGGCAATACAGGGGGCGCGAGTCGGTGGCTACACCTTC CASMLAIQGARVGGYTF
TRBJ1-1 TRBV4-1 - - TGCGCCAGCAGCCTCGACAGATCGAACACTGAAGCTTTCTTT CASSLDRSNTEAFF
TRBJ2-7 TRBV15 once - TGTGCCACCAGTCCTCCCGCCACAGGGACCTACGAGCAGTACTTC CATSPPATGTYEQYF
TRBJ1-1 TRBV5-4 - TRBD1 TGTGCCAGCAGCTTGGCGGTGACAGGGGGCATCCTGAACACTGAAGCTTTCTTT CASSLAVTGGILNTEAFF
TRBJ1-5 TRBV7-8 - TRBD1 TGTGCCAGCAGCCCCCGGGACAGGGGGCGTCGAAGCAATCAGCCCCAGCATTTT CASSPRDRGRRSNQPQHF
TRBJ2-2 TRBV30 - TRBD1 TGTGCCTGGAGGACAGGGGCGAACACCGGGGAGCTGTTTTTT CAWRTGANTGELFF
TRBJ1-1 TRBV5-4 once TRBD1 TGTGCCAGCAGCTTCGGACAGGGGGCTAACACTGAAGCTTTCTTT CASSFGQGANTEAFF
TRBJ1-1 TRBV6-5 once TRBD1 TGTGCCAGCAGCTCGTCTACAGGGGGCGGCACTGAAGCTTTCTTT CASSSSTGGGTEAFF
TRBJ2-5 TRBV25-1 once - TGTGCCAGCAGTCCTAAAGAGACCCAGTACTTC CASSPKETQYF
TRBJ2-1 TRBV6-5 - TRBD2 TGTGCCAGCAGTTATTCAACTAGCGGATACAATGAGCAGTTCTTC CASSYSTSGYNEQFF
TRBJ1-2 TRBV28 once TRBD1 TGTGCCAGCAGTTCAGGACAGGGTTGGGGCTACACCTTC CASSSGQGWGYTF
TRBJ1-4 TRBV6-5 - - TGTGCCAGCAGTTACTACAGACCAACTAATGAAAAACTGTTTTTT CASSYYRPTNEKLFF
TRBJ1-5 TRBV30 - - TGTGCCTGGAGCCAGGGAGCGGGTCAGCCCCAGCATTTT CAWSQGAGQPQHF
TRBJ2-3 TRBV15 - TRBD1 TGTGCCACCAGCAGAGACGGGACAGGGTTCAGCACAGATACGCAGTATTTT CATSRDGTGFSTDTQYF
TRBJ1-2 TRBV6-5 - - TGTGCCAGCAGGCCGACGTTCCCACGGGAGGGCTACACCTTC CASRPTFPREGYTF
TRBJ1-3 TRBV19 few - TGTGCCAGTAGTATGGGGCCCAGCTCTGGAAACACCATATATTTT CASSMGPSSGNTIYF
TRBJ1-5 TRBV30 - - TGTGCCTGGAGTGTAGCACAGCCAAATCAGCCCCAGCATTTT CAWSVAQPNQPQHF
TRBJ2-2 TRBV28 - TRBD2 TGTGCCAGCAGTTTAATAGCGGGAAGAGAGAACACCGGGGAGCTGTTTTTT CASSLIAGRENTGELFF
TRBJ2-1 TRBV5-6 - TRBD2 TGTGCCAGCAGCTTTACTAGCGTTCCCTACAATGAGCAGTTCTTC CASSFTSVPYNEQFF
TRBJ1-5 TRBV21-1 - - TGTGCCAGCAGCAAGTCCAGGAATAGCAATCAGCCCCAGCATTTT CASSKSRNSNQPQHF
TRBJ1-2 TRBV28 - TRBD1 TGTGCCAGCAGTTTACCCGGCCGCGACAGGGGGCAATTCGGCTACACCTTC CASSLPGRDRGQFGYTF
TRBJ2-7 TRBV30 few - TGTGCCTGGAGTGTAACTAGCTACGAGCAGTACTTC CAWSVTSYEQYF
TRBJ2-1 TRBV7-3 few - TGTGCCAGCAGCTTACAGGACAACAATGAGCAGTTCTTC CASSLQDNNEQFF
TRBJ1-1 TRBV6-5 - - TGTGCCAGCAGCCGGCCCCAGGGCGGTAGGGTAAGGGCTTTCTTT CASSRPQGGRVRAFF
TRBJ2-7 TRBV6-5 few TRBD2 TGTGCCAGCAGTCTTTGGACTAGCGGCATCTACGAGCAGTACTTC CASSLWTSGIYEQYF
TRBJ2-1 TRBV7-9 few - TGTGCCAGCAGCTTAGCGGTTATAGGGGGGGGGCTTAACAATGAGCAGTTCTTC CASSLAVIGGGLNNEQFF